One and the same sample provided the 20 T cell receptor beta chains below, sequenced in a study of blood T cells in healthy people across ages. The use of a sample-barcoded 5' primer and a J-beta primer mix characterized a second PCR of roughly 6 to 11 cycles. TCRdb passed the 5' RACE reads through MiXCR, listing each CDR3 protein once. The sample contains about 800,000 distinct CDR3 sequences, 55% to 75% of which appear only once. The sample was blood. These receptors originate from a man aged 25 to 40 in good health.

This clonotype was seen many times. The J gene is TRBJ2-7, the V gene TRBV6-2 or TRBV6-3; TRBD1 might be the D (7 bases). Germline V gene lookup returns CDR1 MNHEY and CDR2 SVGEGT. The V gene lost 10 bases and the J gene lost 7 bases, with 20 bases spanning the gap. This CDR3 spans 13 amino acids. In DNA, the CDR3 is TGTGCCACGATGGACAGGCTCGCGGGAGAGCAGTACTTC. Protein product: CATMDRLAGEQYF.

The genes are TRBV4-3 and TRBJ2-1; D is perhaps TRBD2 (6 bases). This CDR3 is built from 15 residues. Trimming cost V 1 base and J 5 bases, with 12 bases left between them. CDR1 and CDR2 (germline): LGHNA, YSLEER. CDR3 sequence reads: CASSQGGVRNNEQFF. In DNA, the CDR3 is TGCGCCAGCAGCCAAGGGGGGGTCAGAAACAATGAGCAGTTCTTC.

The chain employs TRBV20-1 and TRBJ2-3; unclear D gene. This CDR3 is 14 amino acids long. Trimming shortened V by 1 base and J by 7 bases, and 15 bases separated the two germline ends. Germline V gives CDR1 DFQATT, CDR2 SNEGSKA (reference sequence). The CDR3 coding sequence is TGCAGTGCTAGAGTCCCCCCTTACGGACATACGCAGTATTTT. Amino acid sequence: CSARVPPYGHTQYF.

The rearrangement joins TRBV29-1 to TRBJ1-2; weak D call: TRBD1 (6 bases). V shed 7 bases and J shed 4 bases, with 13 bases lying between them. The CDR3 spans 12 residues. Germline-derived CDR1 and CDR2 are SQVTM and ANQGSEA. The CDR3 region is CSAPAGVYGYTF. Here the CDR3 DNA reads TGCAGCGCGCCCGCAGGGGTCTATGGCTACACCTTC.

The table lists this clonotype with a few counts. J is TRBJ2-5 and V is TRBV5-1, with TRBD2 matching over 9 bases. The CDR3 has 15 amino acids. Germline V gives CDR1 SGHRS, CDR2 YFSETQ. Trimming cost V 7 bases and J 3 bases; bases outside gene matches: 10. As DNA, the CDR3 is TGCGCCAGCTTTGACTCTAGCGGGGCCAAAGAGACCCAGTACTTC. Its translation: CASFDSSGAKETQYF.

V is TRBV13 and J is TRBJ1-1; D gene unclear. The CDR3 has 15 residues. Trimming removed 2 bases at V and 0 bases at J, with 10 bases between. Germline V gene data show CDR1 as PRHDT and CDR2 as FYEKMQ (reference sequence). For the CDR3, the DNA is TGTGCCAGCAGCTTATTTAGCCGCATGAACACTGAAGCTTTCTTT. Translation gives CASSLFSRMNTEAFF.

The rearrangement links TRBV29-1 to TRBJ2-3, with D unclear. Germline V gene lookup returns CDR1 SQVTM and CDR2 ANQGSEA. The V and J ends lost 8 bases and 0 bases respectively, with 15 bases between them. There are 14 residues in the CDR3. The CDR3 bases are TGCAGCCACGTGCCGGTGGGTAGCACAGATACGCAGTATTTT. Protein: CSHVPVGSTDTQYF.

The chain combines TRBV10-1 with TRBJ2-5; a weak D match, TRBD1 (7 bases). The CDR3 length is 15 residues. Germline lookup yields CDR1 WNHNN and CDR2 SYGVQD (reference sequence). The germline V and J ends were trimmed by 4 bases and 0 bases, with 12 bases remaining between them. For the CDR3, the DNA is TGCGCCAGCAGTGGGGGGGACAGAAACCAAGAGACCCAGTACTTC. Its translation is CASSGGDRNQETQYF.

This rearrangement joins TRBV20-1 to TRBJ2-1, with TRBD2 matching 10 bases. There are 13 residues in the CDR3. V shed 5 bases and J 6 bases; nucleotides not matched to a gene: 4. Germline V gives CDR1 DFQATT, CDR2 SNEGSKA (reference sequence). The CDR3 protein is CSAPQRGGNEQFF. CDR3 coding DNA: TGCAGTGCTCCCCAGCGGGGGGGCAATGAGCAGTTCTTC.

The gene calls are TRBV20-1 and TRBJ2-1, with D possibly TRBD2 on 6 matching bases. The CDR3 contains 13 residues. V was shortened by 6 bases and J by 5 bases, with 14 bases between the two germline ends. In germline, CDR1 is DFQATT, CDR2 SNEGSKA (reference sequence). CDR3 nucleotides: TGCAGTGCCACCGGGACGGGGGACAATGAGCAGTTCTTC. Translation gives CSATGTGDNEQFF.

The chain joins TRBV10-3 to TRBJ2-3, with D maybe TRBD2 (5 bases). This CDR3 region has 14 residues. Germline V gene sequence: CDR1 ENHRY, CDR2 SYGVKD. The germline V and J ends were trimmed by 7 bases and 5 bases, with 16 bases remaining between them. The CDR3 region has the DNA TGTGCCATCAAGGCCCCCGGGATACAAGATACGCAGTATTTT. Its translation is CAIKAPGIQDTQYF.

The chain combines TRBV29-1 with TRBJ2-6; D not certain. The CDR3 loop spans 14 amino acids. V was cut by 3 bases and J by 1 base, with 7 bases left in between. Germline V CDR1 and CDR2: SQVTM, ANQGSEA. The CDR3 nucleotides read TGCAGCGTTGACGAGGTATCTGGGGCCAACGTCCTGACTTTC. Amino acid sequence: CSVDEVSGANVLTF.

The V call is TRBV27, the J call TRBJ1-4; D possibly corresponds to TRBD1 (5 bases). The V gene lost 3 bases and the J gene lost 5 bases, with 13 bases spanning the gap. Germline CDR1 reads MNHEY; CDR2 reads SMNVEV (reference sequence). This CDR3 region has 15 residues. CDR3 nucleotide sequence: TGTGCCAGCAGTTTCCATTCCGGGGACAATGAAAAACTGTTTTTT. The encoded protein is CASSFHSGDNEKLFF.

The chain recombines TRBV7-2 with TRBJ2-7; D assignment may be TRBD1 or TRBD2 (5 bases each). The J call may be incorrect, as the DNA end agrees better with TRBJ2-5. The CDR3 is 14 amino acids. CDR1 and CDR2 (germline): SGHTA, FQGNSA. CDR3: CASSPGTPSGTQYF. The CDR3 DNA is TGTGCCAGCAGCCCCGGGACCCCCTCCGGGACCCAGTACTTC.

This clonotype has just a few counts. This chain joins TRBV29-1 and TRBJ2-5, with TRBD1 matching 9 bases. CDR3 length equals 16 residues. Germline assignment: CDR1 SQVTM and CDR2 ANQGSEA. V gave up 1 base and J gave up 3 bases; unmatched junction bases: 9. For the CDR3, the DNA is TGCAGCGTTGAAGGTACGGGACAGGGCTTCGAAGAGACCCAGTACTTC. This codes for CSVEGTGQGFEETQYF. The variable domain in full, completed from reference TRBV29-1 and TRBJ2-5, reads SAVISQKPSRDICQRGTSLTIQCQVDSQVTMMFWYRQQPGQSLTLIATANQGSEATYESGFVIDKFPISRPNLTFSTLTVSNMSPEDSSIYLCSVEGTGQGFEETQYFGPGTRLLVL.

The V and J genes are TRBV27 and TRBJ2-5; no reliable D call. The closer fit of TRBJ2-7 to the DNA end suggests the J call may be wrong. The CDR3 sequence is 14 residues long. Per germline, CDR1 MNHEY and CDR2 SMNVEV (reference sequence). The CDR3 loop reads CASSLTVGSYEQYF. In DNA, the CDR3 is TGTGCCAGCAGTTTAACGGTCGGCAGCTACGAGCAGTACTTC.

This chain links TRBV4-1 with TRBJ1-2; weak D call: TRBD1 (5 bases). The V gene's germline CDR1 is MGHRA and CDR2 YSYEKL. This CDR3 has 15 residues. Trimming shortened V by 0 bases and J by 4 bases, and 12 bases separated the two germline ends. In DNA, the CDR3 is TGCGCCAGCAGCCAAGAGGAAAACAGGCTCTATGGCTACACCTTC. Translating gives CASSQEENRLYGYTF.

This chain joins TRBV11-2 and TRBJ2-1, with D maybe TRBD2 (6 bases). Trimming removed 0 bases from V and 4 bases from J, with 19 bases in between. This CDR3 is built from 18 residues. The germline V gene has CDR1 SGHAT and CDR2 FQNNGV. The CDR3 is CASSLDPKGWRGYNEQFF. CDR3 bases: TGTGCCAGCAGCTTAGATCCCAAAGGGTGGCGGGGATACAATGAGCAGTTCTTC.

The V and J genes are TRBV6-1 and TRBJ1-5; TRBD1 agrees at 9 bases. Unmatched junction bases numbered 6, after V lost 2 bases and J lost 4 bases. Germline V gene data show CDR1 as MNHNS and CDR2 as SASEGT. The CDR3 spans 16 residues. This CDR3 reads CASSEFRGTGNQPQHF. The CDR3, as DNA: TGTGCCAGCAGTGAATTTAGGGGGACAGGGAATCAGCCCCAGCATTTT.

The gene calls are TRBV3-1 and TRBJ2-5; D is possibly TRBD2 (5 bases). From germline, CDR1 is LGHDT and CDR2 YNNKEL (reference sequence). V dropped 0 bases and J dropped 5 bases, with 10 bases sitting between them. The CDR3 is 14 residues long. CDR3 sequence: CASSQETRGETQYF. The CDR3 DNA is TGTGCCAGCAGCCAAGAAACCCGAGGGGAGACCCAGTACTTC.